Listed here are 22 T cell receptor beta chains from one sample, sequenced in a study of cytomegalovirus exposure and HLA in healthy donors. Clones were read by immunoSEQ multiplex PCR, and TCRdb kept only the in-frame ones, dropping some. This sample has approximately 88,000 clones; approximately 88% occur once, and the top ten carry about an eighth. Sample: PBMCs. All receptors derive from a woman aged 18-29 years in good health and CMV-seropositive.

The chain joins TRBV28 to TRBJ2-5, with no clear D. V dropped 2 bases and J dropped 0 bases, with 16 bases sitting between them. The germline V gene has CDR1 MDHEN and CDR2 SYDVKM. CDR3 length: 17 amino acids. This CDR3 is CASSLTLGSSYQETQYF. In DNA, the CDR3 is TGTGCCAGCAGTTTAACGTTGGGCAGCTCGTACCAAGAGACCCAGTACTTC.

The V call is TRBV4-1, the J call TRBJ1-6; 10 bases agree with TRBD1. CDR3 length: 17 residues. Germline CDR1 and CDR2: MGHRA and YSYEKL. J lost 7 bases, V lost 0 bases, and 6 bases had no gene match. CDR3: CASSQEGDRGGNSPLHF. For the CDR3, the DNA is TGCGCCAGCAGCCAAGAAGGGGACAGGGGAGGGAATTCACCCCTCCACTTT.

The genes are TRBV5-1 and TRBJ2-3, with a weak D call TRBD2 (7 bases). CDR1 SGHRS and CDR2 YFSETQ come from the germline V gene. V shed 9 bases and J shed 0 bases, with 14 bases lying between them. The CDR3 has 14 residues. The CDR3, as DNA: TGCGCCACCGCCGGGGGGCCTAGCACAGATACGCAGTATTTT. Translation gives CATAGGPSTDTQYF.

The chain carries TRBV19 and TRBJ2-7; D uncertain. CDR3 length: 18 residues. V lost 4 bases, J lost 0 bases, and 22 bases lay in between. CDR1 is LNHDA and CDR2 is SQIVND in the germline V gene (reference sequence). The CDR3: CASSTPITPSSSSYEQYF. The CDR3 DNA sequence: TGTGCCAGTAGTACTCCGATAACGCCGTCCTCCAGCTCCTACGAGCAGTACTTC.

This clone was seen many times. The rearrangement links TRBV19 to TRBJ2-1; 7 nucleotides line up with TRBD1. The trim removed 6 bases at V and 2 bases at J, leaving 7 bases unmatched. The CDR3 is 15 residues long. Per the germline V gene, CDR1 is LNHDA and CDR2 is SQIVND (reference sequence). CDR3 coding DNA: TGTGCCAGTAGCCTGTCAGGGGGACCCTACAATGAGCAGTTCTTC. It specifies CASSLSGGPYNEQFF.

The CDR3 DNA sequence: TGTGCCAGCTCACGGCTAGCGGGGGGGCTTGGAGATACGCAGTATTTT. Translated: CASSRLAGGLGDTQYF. The chain has TRBV18 and TRBJ2-3; 12 bases match TRBD2. The CDR3 contains 16 residues. J gave up 5 bases and V 4 bases, and 7 bases lay outside the gene matches. Germline CDR1 is KGHSH and CDR2 is LQKENI.

The gene calls are TRBV19 and TRBJ2-7; 10 positions match TRBD1. V was clipped by 6 bases and J by 1 base; unmatched bases: 9. Per the germline V gene, CDR1 is LNHDA and CDR2 is SQIVND (reference sequence). This CDR3 is 16 amino acids long. Here the CDR3 reads CASSPGGQGISYEQYF. CDR3 bases: TGTGCCAGTAGCCCAGGGGGACAGGGGATATCCTACGAGCAGTACTTC.

The sample holds one count of this clone. V usage is TRBV4-1 and J usage is TRBJ2-2; D not resolved. Germline CDR1 is MGHRA and CDR2 is YSYEKL. Trimming cost V 7 bases and J 0 bases, with 9 bases left between them. This CDR3 has 14 residues. The CDR3 sequence is CASMVVPNTGELFF. Here the CDR3 DNA reads TGCGCCAGCATGGTAGTCCCGAACACCGGGGAGCTGTTTTTT.

With respect to this clone: Distinct nucleotide sequences in the sample also encode this CDR3. The J gene is TRBJ2-3, the V gene TRBV4-3, with 10 nucleotides matching TRBD2. CDR3 length equals 17 residues. V shed 3 bases, J shed 0 bases, and the junction held 6 bases outside the gene matches. The germline gives CDR1 LGHNA, CDR2 YSLEER. The CDR3 DNA reads TGCGCCAGCAGCCATGGAACTAGCGGGGAGAGCACAGATACGCAGTATTTT. Translation: CASSHGTSGESTDTQYF.

The chain has TRBV7-8 and TRBJ2-3; no reliable D call. CDR3 length: 12 residues. With 4 bases removed from V and 6 bases from J, the gap between germline ends came to 8 bases. Germline CDR1 SGHVS, CDR2 FQNEAQ. CDR3 in amino acids: CASSSRDDTQYF. DNA of the CDR3: TGTGCCAGCAGCTCTAGAGATGATACGCAGTATTTT.

The genes are TRBV2 and TRBJ1-2, with TRBD1 identical over 9 bases. CDR3 length: 17 amino acids. Germline CDR1 reads SNHLY; CDR2 reads FYNNEI. J was trimmed by 4 bases and V by 3 bases; bases with no gene match: 12. This chain's CDR3 is CASSEGQGYNNVYGYTF. In DNA form, the CDR3 reads TGTGCCAGCAGTGAGGGACAGGGCTACAATAATGTCTATGGCTACACCTTC.

This sequence joins TRBV7-2 and TRBJ2-5; TRBD2 matches at 13 bases. Germline trimming cut 5 bases from V and 12 bases from J; bases unmatched to any gene: 6. CDR1 SGHTA and CDR2 FQGNSA come from the germline V gene. The CDR3 is 13 amino acids. CDR3 region: CASSATSGGAEYF. The DNA of the CDR3 is TGTGCCAGCAGCGCAACTAGCGGGGGGGCCGAGTACTTC. Using reference TRBV7-2 and TRBJ2-5 for the parts outside the CDR3, the full variable domain is GAGVSQSPSNKVTEKGKDVELRCDPISGHTALYWYRQSLGQGLEFLIYFQGNSAPDKSGLPSDRFSAERTGGSVSTLTIQRTQQEDSAVYLCASSATSGGAEYFGPGTRLLVL.

The rearrangement uses TRBV6-5 and TRBJ2-5; D might be TRBD2 (7 bases). Trimming took 3 bases from V and 4 from J, leaving 15 bases between them. Germline V gene data show CDR1 as MNHEY and CDR2 as SVGAGI. The CDR3 runs 15 residues. The CDR3 protein is CASSYSRGGRETQYF. CDR3 nucleotide sequence: TGTGCCAGCAGTTATTCGAGGGGGGGCCGAGAGACCCAGTACTTC.

The chain recombines TRBV6-1 with TRBJ2-3, with D possibly being TRBD2 (5 bases). The germline V gene has CDR1 MNHNS and CDR2 SASEGT. The CDR3 runs 17 residues. Trimming stripped 4 bases from V and 0 bases from J, with 17 bases between. This CDR3 reads CASSVRTVLYSTDTQYF. CDR3 bases: TGTGCCAGCAGTGTCCGGACTGTTCTATATAGCACAGATACGCAGTATTTT.

This clone was counted many times. The DNA for the CDR3 is TGTGCCAGCAGCCAATCGTCCGGGGTGGGCTCCTCTGGCTACACCTTC. Protein sequence: CASSQSSGVGSSGYTF. The V and J genes are TRBV16 and TRBJ1-2; no clear D gene. The V end lost 0 bases, the J end lost 7 bases, and 18 bases lay between the germline ends. This CDR3 spans 16 amino acids. CDR1 is KGHSY and CDR2 is FQNENV in the germline V gene.

The J gene is TRBJ2-7, the V gene TRBV15, with TRBD2 identical over 8 bases. Germline V gives CDR1 LNHNV, CDR2 YYDKDF (reference sequence). Losses at the gene ends were 3 bases for V and 0 bases for J; bases not matched to a gene: 1. The CDR3 has 14 residues. The CDR3 DNA is TGTGCCACCAGCAGGGCGGGGGGCTCCTACGAGCAGTACTTC. It yields the protein CATSRAGGSYEQYF.

The rearrangement links TRBV7-9 to TRBJ1-2, with 7 nucleotides matching TRBD1. Germline CDR1 is SEHNR and CDR2 is FQNEAQ (reference sequence). The CDR3 length is 15 residues. Trimming took 7 bases from V and 6 from J; bases not matched to a gene: 14. CDR3 protein: CASMGGGGSWDGYTF. CDR3 DNA: TGTGCCAGCATGGGTGGAGGGGGCAGCTGGGATGGCTACACCTTC.

The chain carries TRBV6-1 and TRBJ1-3; 9 bases fit TRBD1. Germline CDR1 reads MNHNS; CDR2 reads SASEGT. The V and J ends lost 8 bases and 5 bases, in that order; junction bases with no gene match: 7. The CDR3 is 14 residues long. This CDR3 is CASEDRGVRNTIYF. The CDR3 DNA is TGTGCCAGCGAAGACAGGGGGGTTAGAAACACCATATATTTT.

The chain uses TRBV5-1 and TRBJ2-7; the match to TRBD1 covers 8 bases. V was clipped by 3 bases and J by 5 bases; unmatched bases: 4. CDR3 length: 13 residues. CDR1 and CDR2 (germline): SGHRS, YFSETQ. DNA for the CDR3: TGCGCCAGCAGCTCAGGACAGGGCCACGAGCAGTACTTC. This translates into CASSSGQGHEQYF.

J is TRBJ2-7 and V is TRBV2; TRBD2 matches 13 bases. CDR3 length: 15 residues. Germline lookup yields CDR1 SNHLY and CDR2 FYNNEI. With V trimmed by 7 bases and J by 3 bases, 6 bases remained unmatched. CDR3 bases: TGTGCCAGCATCACCGGGACTAGCGGGGTCTACGAGCAGTACTTC. Encoded protein: CASITGTSGVYEQYF.

The genes are TRBV27 and TRBJ2-7; 10 bases line up with TRBD1. The CDR3 totals 19 residues. Per the germline V gene, CDR1 is MNHEY and CDR2 is SMNVEV (reference sequence). The ends lost 3 bases at V and 2 bases at J; junction bases unmatched: 16. The CDR3 region has the DNA TGTGCCAGCAGTTTGGCTTTAACATCGGGACAGGGGTTTACCTACGAGCAGTACTTC. Translation gives CASSLALTSGQGFTYEQYF.

This clone was picked up one time. The chain is built from TRBV19 and TRBJ1-2, with 9 bases aligning to TRBD1. Germline V gene lookup returns CDR1 LNHDA and CDR2 SQIVND (reference sequence). The CDR3 extends over 16 amino acids. The V and J ends lost 6 bases and 1 base, in that order; junction bases with no gene match: 9. CDR3 bases: TGTGCCAGTAGAACATCCGGGACAGGGATTAACTATGGCTACACCTTC. Translating it yields CASRTSGTGINYGYTF.